Sequencing of this TCR beta chain was carried out in a study of T cell responses to AZD1222 COVID-19 vaccine. Whole-study results and caveats: Clonal diversity was possibly underestimated, and the donors were mostly white British, with more females. Unmutated variant regions are reportedly targeted by nearly half of spike-specific TCRs.

Comments on this clone: Its antigen remains unknown.

The table came from immunoSEQ multiplex PCR; TCRdb's copy has only in-frame clones and leaves some out. The repertoire holds some 150,000 clones, with about 89% as singletons. V shed 2 bases and J 6 bases; nucleotides not matched to a gene: 9. CDR3 length: 15 residues. Germline V gene lookup returns CDR1 KGHSH and CDR2 LQKENI. This sample comprised peripheral blood, obtained on day 0 of MenACWY control vaccination. This receptor was taken from an adult in good health. This chain connects TRBV18 to TRBJ1-2; 7 positions match TRBD1. The DNA for the CDR3 is TGTGCCAGCTCACCAAGGCAGGGGGAAAGTCATGGCTACACCTTC. Amino acids: CASSPRQGESHGYTF.